This entry lists 13 T cell receptor beta chains sequenced from one sample in a study of blood T cell repertoires in COVID-19. TCRdb keeps only in-frame clones here, not all; method: immunoSEQ multiplex PCR. This sample has 100,000 to 150,000 clones, with around 84% found just once. The sample was peripheral blood. The receptors shown here come from a woman of 80 years or more with acute or convalescent COVID-19.

This clone is a singleton in its sample. The chain links TRBV7-8 to TRBJ2-1; a possible D gene is TRBD2 (6 bases). Trimming stripped 3 bases from V and 6 bases from J, with 12 bases between. Looked up from germline, CDR1 is SGHVS and CDR2 is FQNEAQ. The CDR3 has 14 residues. The CDR3: CASSLTSLGNEQFF. The DNA of the CDR3 is TGTGCCAGCAGCTTGACTAGTCTGGGCAATGAGCAGTTCTTC.

The chain joins TRBV27 to TRBJ1-4; possible D gene TRBD1, 6 bases. CDR1 is MNHEY, CDR2 SMNVEV, per germline (reference sequence). V gave up 6 bases and J gave up 9 bases, with 20 bases separating them. This CDR3 has 15 residues. For the CDR3, the DNA is TGTGCCAGCAGCTCTACTCGTACAGGGCTCCAAAAACTGTTTTTT. It yields the protein CASSSTRTGLQKLFF.

This chain connects TRBV5-5 to TRBJ1-2; D gene ambiguous. V lost 3 bases, J lost 4 bases, and 16 bases lay in between. Per the germline V gene, CDR1 is SGHKS and CDR2 is YYEKEE (reference sequence). The CDR3 is 15 amino acids. The CDR3, as DNA: TGTGCCAGCAGCTCTGACCCGGGAGGGTCCTATGGCTACACCTTC. Translation gives CASSSDPGGSYGYTF.

A single count supports this clone. CDR3 loop: CASSKTGGGYTF. For the CDR3, the DNA is TGTGCCAGCAGCAAAACAGGGGGGGGCTACACCTTC. The chain employs TRBV7-8 and TRBJ1-2; 8 bases align to TRBD1. The germline V gene encodes CDR1 SGHVS and CDR2 FQNEAQ. This CDR3 has 12 amino acids. Losses at the gene ends were 5 bases for V and 8 bases for J; bases not matched to a gene: 4.

Regarding this clone: At the DNA level, this CDR3 is encoded by other sequences in the same sample as well. The chain has TRBV7-9 and TRBJ1-1; 10 bases agree with TRBD1. Per the germline V gene, CDR1 is SEHNR and CDR2 is FQNEAQ (reference sequence). The CDR3 is 13 amino acids. With 6 bases clipped from V and 4 bases from J, the junction kept 2 bases outside the gene matches. The CDR3 protein is CASSRTGGTEAFF. The CDR3 coding sequence is TGTGCCAGCAGTCGGACAGGGGGCACTGAAGCTTTCTTT.

The chain couples TRBV6-6 to TRBJ2-1; 9 bases match TRBD2. Germline-derived CDR1 and CDR2 are MNHNY and SVGAGI (reference sequence). V shed 5 bases and J 4 bases; nucleotides not matched to a gene: 15. The CDR3 has 18 amino acids. CDR3 sequence (DNA): TGTGCCAGCAGTGGATCTAGCGGGATCCGGGATTGGTACAATGAGCAGTTCTTC. Amino acids: CASSGSSGIRDWYNEQFF.

This sequence joins TRBV6-5 and TRBJ2-1; 8 bases line up with TRBD2. There are 16 residues in the CDR3. Germline V gives CDR1 MNHEY, CDR2 SVGAGI. After removal of 2 bases from V and 2 bases from J, the junction contained 5 bases not matched to a gene. The CDR3 region is CASSYGVAGTYNEQFF. DNA of the CDR3: TGTGCCAGCAGTTACGGGGTAGCGGGGACCTACAATGAGCAGTTCTTC.

This sequence joins TRBV6-5 and TRBJ2-7, with 7 bases lining up with TRBD1. V dropped 0 bases and J dropped 4; count of bases not matched to a gene: 3. The germline V gene encodes CDR1 MNHEY and CDR2 SVGAGI. CDR3 size: 14 residues. The CDR3 nucleotides are TGTGCCAGCAGTTACTCGAGCAGGGGGTACGAGCAGTACTTC. Encoded protein: CASSYSSRGYEQYF.

The chain links TRBV30 to TRBJ2-7; D gene unclear. The V end was cut by 2 bases, the J end by 2 bases, with 4 bases between. The CDR3 sequence is 11 residues long. The germline V gene has CDR1 GTSNPN and CDR2 SVGIG (reference sequence). The CDR3: CAWSPAYEQYF. In DNA, the CDR3 is TGTGCCTGGAGTCCAGCCTACGAGCAGTACTTC.

Here the CDR3 reads CASRASFNSPLHF. The DNA for the CDR3 is TGCGCCAGCAGGGCCTCGTTTAATTCACCCCTCCACTTT. This chain joins TRBV10-2 and TRBJ1-6; no definite D call. This CDR3 region has 13 residues. The germline V gene encodes CDR1 WSHSY and CDR2 SAAADI. V shed 6 bases and J shed 6 bases, with 9 bases lying between them.

CDR3 coding DNA: TGTGCCAGCAGTCGGGGGACAGCGTCGAACAATGAGCAGTTCTTC. Amino acids: CASSRGTASNNEQFF. The rearrangement joins TRBV6-5 to TRBJ2-1; TRBD1 is a possible D gene (7 bases). Germline V gene sequence: CDR1 MNHEY, CDR2 SVGAGI. The CDR3 extends over 15 amino acids. V dropped 5 bases and J dropped 5 bases, with 16 bases sitting between them.

The genes are TRBV7-2 and TRBJ2-2, with a tentative D call TRBD2 (6 bases). This CDR3 comprises 16 residues. The V gene lost 7 bases and the J gene lost 0 bases, with 15 bases spanning the gap. CDR1 is SGHTA and CDR2 is FQGNSA in the germline V gene. The CDR3 DNA reads as TGTGCCAGCACCCGTAGTCGGGGGTCGAACACCGGGGAGCTGTTTTTT. It encodes CASTRSRGSNTGELFF.

CDR3 region: CATSRDPRDRSNQPQHF. In DNA form, the CDR3 reads TGTGCCACCAGCAGAGATCCGAGGGACAGGAGCAATCAGCCCCAGCATTTT. The chain employs TRBV15 and TRBJ1-5; 8 bases are a match to TRBD1. Losses at the gene ends were 0 bases for V and 1 base for J; bases not matched to a gene: 5. CDR1 is LNHNV, CDR2 YYDKDF, per germline (reference sequence). This CDR3 region has 17 residues.